The following is a T cell receptor (beta chain) sequence with its context. The use of a sample-barcoded 5' primer and a J-beta primer mix characterized a second PCR of about 7 to 12 cycles. One entry per CDR3 protein, called by TCRdb with MiXCR from the 5' RACE reads. Of about 1 million distinct CDR3 sequences in the sample, approximately 25% were seen once. Per germline, CDR1 LNHNV and CDR2 YYDKDF (reference sequence). Between the trimmed V and J ends, which lost 3 bases and 1 base, there was a span of 21 bases. CDR3 size: 18 residues. This sample was included in a study of blood T cells in healthy people across ages. The data were also submitted as part of a second study, on T cells of mothers and their children.

This TCR was recovered from a girl aged 2-9 years in good health. Material: blood. V is TRBV15 and J is TRBJ2-5, with TRBD2 as a possible D gene (5 bases). The CDR3 here is CATSRMLRELDLQETQYF. CDR3 sequence (DNA): TGTGCCACCAGCAGGATGTTAAGGGAACTAGACCTCCAAGAGACCCAGTACTTC.